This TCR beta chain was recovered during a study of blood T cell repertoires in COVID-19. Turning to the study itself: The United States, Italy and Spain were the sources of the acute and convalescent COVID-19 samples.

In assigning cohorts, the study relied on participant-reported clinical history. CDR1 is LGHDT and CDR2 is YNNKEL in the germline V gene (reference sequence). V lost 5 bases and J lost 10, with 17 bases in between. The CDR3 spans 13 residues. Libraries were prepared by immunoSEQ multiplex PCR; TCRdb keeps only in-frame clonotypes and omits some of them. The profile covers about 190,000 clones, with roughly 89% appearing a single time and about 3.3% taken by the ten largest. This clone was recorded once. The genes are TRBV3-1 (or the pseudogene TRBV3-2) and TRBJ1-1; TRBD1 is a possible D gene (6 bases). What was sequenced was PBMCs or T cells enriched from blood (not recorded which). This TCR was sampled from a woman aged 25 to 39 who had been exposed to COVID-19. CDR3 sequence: CASSTVPRGTAFF. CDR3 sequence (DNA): TGTGCCAGCAGCACTGTTCCCAGGGGCACAGCTTTCTTT.